The entry that follows covers one TCR beta chain sequence. The antigen is unknown. The data are from a study of cytomegalovirus exposure and HLA in healthy donors. Findings of the study overall: Accounts indicate the classifier identified cytomegalovirus status with strong specificity and sensitivity. The study recorded some 160 TCR beta chains that were cytomegalovirus-associated. In vitro assays verified that a few CMV-associated chains recognized CMV antigens specifically.

Sequencing was performed with immunoSEQ multiplex PCR; in TCRdb, only in-frame clones are kept and a portion is missing. The sample has over 130,000 clones; around nine tenths are singletons. The donors formed part of the approximately 130-subject validation cohort, distinct from the roughly 620-subject first cohort. Trimming left V 5 bases short and J 5 bases short, with 12 bases between. CDR1 is SQVTM, CDR2 ANQGSEA, per germline. The CDR3 length is 13 residues. This receptor was taken from a man aged 18 to 29 in good health and CMV-seropositive. This rearrangement joins TRBV29-1 to TRBJ2-2; maybe TRBD1 (5 bases). Sequencing input: PBMCs. CDR3 protein: CSVRRGGTGELFF. The CDR3 DNA follows: TGCAGCGTTCGAAGGGGTGGAACCGGGGAGCTGTTTTTT.